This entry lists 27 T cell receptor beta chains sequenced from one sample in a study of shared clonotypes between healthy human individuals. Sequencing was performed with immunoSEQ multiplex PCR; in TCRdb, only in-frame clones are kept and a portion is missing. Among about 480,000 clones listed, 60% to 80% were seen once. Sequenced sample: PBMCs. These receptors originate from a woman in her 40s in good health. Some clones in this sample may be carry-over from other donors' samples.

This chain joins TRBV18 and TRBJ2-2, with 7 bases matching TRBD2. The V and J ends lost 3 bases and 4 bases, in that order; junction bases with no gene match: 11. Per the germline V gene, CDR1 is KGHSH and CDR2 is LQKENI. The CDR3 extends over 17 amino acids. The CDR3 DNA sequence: TGTGCCAGCTCACCGCTTACCCCGGGACTAAGCACCGGGGAGCTGTTTTTT. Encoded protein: CASSPLTPGLSTGELFF.

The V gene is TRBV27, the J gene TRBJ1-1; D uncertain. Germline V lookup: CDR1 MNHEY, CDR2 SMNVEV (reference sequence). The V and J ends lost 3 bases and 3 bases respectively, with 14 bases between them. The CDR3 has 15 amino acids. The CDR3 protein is CASSLTDPGDTEAFF. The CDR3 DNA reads TGTGCCAGCAGTTTGACGGACCCGGGAGACACTGAAGCTTTCTTT.

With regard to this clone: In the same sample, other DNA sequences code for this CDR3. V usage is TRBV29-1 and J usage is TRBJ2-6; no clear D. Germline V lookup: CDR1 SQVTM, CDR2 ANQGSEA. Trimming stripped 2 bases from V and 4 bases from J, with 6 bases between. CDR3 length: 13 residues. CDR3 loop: CSVEQSGANVLTF. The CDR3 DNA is TGCAGCGTTGAACAGTCAGGGGCCAACGTCCTGACTTTC.

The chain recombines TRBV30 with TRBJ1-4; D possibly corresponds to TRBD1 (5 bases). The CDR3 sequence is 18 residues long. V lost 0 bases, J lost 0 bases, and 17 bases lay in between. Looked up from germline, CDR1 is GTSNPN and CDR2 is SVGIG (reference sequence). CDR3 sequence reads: CAWSVSGGKRSTNEKLFF. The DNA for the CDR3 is TGTGCCTGGAGTGTGTCGGGGGGAAAGAGGTCAACTAATGAAAAACTGTTTTTT.

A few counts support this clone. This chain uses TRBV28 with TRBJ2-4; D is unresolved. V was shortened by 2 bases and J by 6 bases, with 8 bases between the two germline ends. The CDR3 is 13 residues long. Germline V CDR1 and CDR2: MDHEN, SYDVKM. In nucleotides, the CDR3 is TGTGCCAGCAGTTTAAGTAGTAGAAACATTCAGTACTTC. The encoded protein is CASSLSSRNIQYF.

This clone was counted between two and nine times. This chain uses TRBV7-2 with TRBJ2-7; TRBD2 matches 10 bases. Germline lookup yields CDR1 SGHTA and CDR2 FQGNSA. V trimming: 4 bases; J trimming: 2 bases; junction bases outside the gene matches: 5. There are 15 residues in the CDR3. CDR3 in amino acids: CASSSLAGVPYEQYF. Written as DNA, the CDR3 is TGTGCCAGCAGCTCTCTAGCGGGAGTGCCCTACGAGCAGTACTTC.

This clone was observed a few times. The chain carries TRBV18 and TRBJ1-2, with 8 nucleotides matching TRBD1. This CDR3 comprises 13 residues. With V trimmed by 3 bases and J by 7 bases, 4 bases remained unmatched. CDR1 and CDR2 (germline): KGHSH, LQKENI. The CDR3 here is CASSPGQEVGYTF. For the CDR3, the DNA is TGTGCCAGCTCACCGGGACAGGAGGTTGGCTACACCTTC.

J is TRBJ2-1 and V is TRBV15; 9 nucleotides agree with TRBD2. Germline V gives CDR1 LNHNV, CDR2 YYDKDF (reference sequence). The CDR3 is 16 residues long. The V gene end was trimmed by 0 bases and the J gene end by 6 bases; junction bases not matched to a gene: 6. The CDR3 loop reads CATSRDSLAGTNEQFF. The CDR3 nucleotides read TGTGCCACCAGCAGAGATTCCCTAGCGGGGACCAATGAGCAGTTCTTC.

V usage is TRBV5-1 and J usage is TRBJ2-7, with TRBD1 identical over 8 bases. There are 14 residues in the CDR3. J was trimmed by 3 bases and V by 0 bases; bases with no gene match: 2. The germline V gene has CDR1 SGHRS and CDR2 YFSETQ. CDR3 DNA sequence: TGCGCCAGCAGCTTGGGACAGGGGCGCTACGAGCAGTACTTC. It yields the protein CASSLGQGRYEQYF. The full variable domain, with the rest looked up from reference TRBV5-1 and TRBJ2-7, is KAGVTQTPRYLIKTRGQQVTLSCSPISGHRSVSWYQQTPGQGLQFLFEYFSETQRNKGNFPGRFSGRQFSNSRSEMNVSTLELGDSALYLCASSLGQGRYEQYFGPGTRLTVT.

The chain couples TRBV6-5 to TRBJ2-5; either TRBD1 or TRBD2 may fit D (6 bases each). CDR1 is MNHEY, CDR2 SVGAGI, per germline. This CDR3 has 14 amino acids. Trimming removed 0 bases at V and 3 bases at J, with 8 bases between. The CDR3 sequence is CASSYSRGEETQYF. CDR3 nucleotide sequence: TGTGCCAGCAGTTACTCGAGGGGGGAAGAGACCCAGTACTTC.

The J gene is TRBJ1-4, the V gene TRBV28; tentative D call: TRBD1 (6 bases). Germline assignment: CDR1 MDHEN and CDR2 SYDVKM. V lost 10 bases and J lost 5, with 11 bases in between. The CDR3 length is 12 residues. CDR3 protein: CAISQGNEKLFF. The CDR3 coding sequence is TGTGCCATTAGTCAGGGGAATGAAAAACTGTTTTTT.

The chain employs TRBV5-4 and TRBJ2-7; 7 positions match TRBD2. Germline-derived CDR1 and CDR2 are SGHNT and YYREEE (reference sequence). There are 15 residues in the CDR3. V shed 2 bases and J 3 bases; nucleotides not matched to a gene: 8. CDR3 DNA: TGTGCCAGCAGCTTAGAGGGTGGCGGGAGCTACGAGCAGTACTTC. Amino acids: CASSLEGGGSYEQYF.

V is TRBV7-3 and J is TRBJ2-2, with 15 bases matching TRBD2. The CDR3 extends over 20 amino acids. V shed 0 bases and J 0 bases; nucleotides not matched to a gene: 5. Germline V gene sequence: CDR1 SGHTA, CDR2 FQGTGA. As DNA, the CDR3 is TGTGCCAGCAGCTTAACCGGCGGACTAGCGGGAGGGCCGAACACCGGGGAGCTGTTTTTT. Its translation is CASSLTGGLAGGPNTGELFF.

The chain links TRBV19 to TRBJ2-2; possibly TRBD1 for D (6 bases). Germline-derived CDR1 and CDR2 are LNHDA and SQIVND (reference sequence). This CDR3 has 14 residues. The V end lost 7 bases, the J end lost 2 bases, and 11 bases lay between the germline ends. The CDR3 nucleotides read TGTGCCAGTACTCCGGGACATAACACCGGGGAGCTGTTTTTT. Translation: CASTPGHNTGELFF.

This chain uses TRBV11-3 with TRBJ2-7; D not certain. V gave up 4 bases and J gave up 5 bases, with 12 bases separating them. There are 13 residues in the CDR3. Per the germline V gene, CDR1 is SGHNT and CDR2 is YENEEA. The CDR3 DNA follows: TGTGCCAGCAGCTCCTCAGCCCTCAACGAGCAGTACTTC. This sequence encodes CASSSSALNEQYF.

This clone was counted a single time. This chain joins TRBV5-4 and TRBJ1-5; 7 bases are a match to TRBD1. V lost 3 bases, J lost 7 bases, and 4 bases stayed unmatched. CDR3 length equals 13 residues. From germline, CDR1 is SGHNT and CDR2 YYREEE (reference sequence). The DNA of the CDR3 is TGTGCCAGCAGCTCAGGGGGGGGGCAGCCCCAGCATTTT. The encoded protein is CASSSGGGQPQHF.

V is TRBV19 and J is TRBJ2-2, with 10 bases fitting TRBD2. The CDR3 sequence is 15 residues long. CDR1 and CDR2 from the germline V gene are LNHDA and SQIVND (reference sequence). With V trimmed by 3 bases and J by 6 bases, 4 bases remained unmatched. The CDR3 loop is CASSIVAGGPGELFF. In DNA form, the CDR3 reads TGTGCCAGTAGTATTGTAGCGGGAGGACCCGGGGAGCTGTTTTTT. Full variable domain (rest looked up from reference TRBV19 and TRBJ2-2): DGGITQSPKYLFRKEGQNVTLSCEQNLNHDAMYWYRQDPGQGLRLIYYSQIVNDFQKGDIAEGYSVSREKKESFPLTVTSAQKNPTAFYLCASSIVAGGPGELFFGEGSRLTVL.

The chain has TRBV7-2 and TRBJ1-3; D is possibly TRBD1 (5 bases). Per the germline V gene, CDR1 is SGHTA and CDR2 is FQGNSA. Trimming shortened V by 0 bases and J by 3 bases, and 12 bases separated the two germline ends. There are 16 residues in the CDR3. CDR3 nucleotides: TGTGCCAGCAGCTTAGCGGGGGGACGGAATGGAAACACCATATATTTT. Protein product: CASSLAGGRNGNTIYF.

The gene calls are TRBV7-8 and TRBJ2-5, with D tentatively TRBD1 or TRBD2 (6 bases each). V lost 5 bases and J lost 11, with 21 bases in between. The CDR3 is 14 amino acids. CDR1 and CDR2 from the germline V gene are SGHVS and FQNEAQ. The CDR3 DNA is TGTGCCAGCAGCCGGGGGCAATCGGCGCGAGAGCAGTACTTC. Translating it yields CASSRGQSAREQYF.

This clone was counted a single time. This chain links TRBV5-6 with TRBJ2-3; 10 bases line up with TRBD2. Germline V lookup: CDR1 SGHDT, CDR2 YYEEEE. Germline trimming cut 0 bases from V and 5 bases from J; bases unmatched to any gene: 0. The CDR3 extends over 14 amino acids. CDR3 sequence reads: CASSLGLAGDTQYF. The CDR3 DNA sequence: TGTGCCAGCAGCTTGGGACTAGCGGGAGATACGCAGTATTTT.

For the CDR3, the DNA is TGTGCCACCAGCAGAGGGGGCGACAGGGGCCCTTCCTACGAGCAGTACTTC. It specifies CATSRGGDRGPSYEQYF. The rearrangement uses TRBV15 and TRBJ2-7, with 8 positions matching TRBD1. V lost 1 base, J lost 1 base, and 9 bases stayed unmatched. CDR3 length: 17 residues. From germline, CDR1 is LNHNV and CDR2 YYDKDF (reference sequence).

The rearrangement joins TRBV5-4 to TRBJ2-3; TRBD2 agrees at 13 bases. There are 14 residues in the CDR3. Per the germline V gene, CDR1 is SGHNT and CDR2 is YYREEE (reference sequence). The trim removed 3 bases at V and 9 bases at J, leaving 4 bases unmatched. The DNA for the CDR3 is TGTGCCAGCAGCTATTGGACTAGCGGGAGCACGCAGTATTTT. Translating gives CASSYWTSGSTQYF.

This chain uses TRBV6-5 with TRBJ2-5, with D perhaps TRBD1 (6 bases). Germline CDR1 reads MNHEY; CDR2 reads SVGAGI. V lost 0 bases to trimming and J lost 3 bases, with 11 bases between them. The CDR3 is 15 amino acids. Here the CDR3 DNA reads TGTGCCAGCAGTTACTCGCCGAACAGGGAAGAGACCCAGTACTTC. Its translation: CASSYSPNREETQYF.

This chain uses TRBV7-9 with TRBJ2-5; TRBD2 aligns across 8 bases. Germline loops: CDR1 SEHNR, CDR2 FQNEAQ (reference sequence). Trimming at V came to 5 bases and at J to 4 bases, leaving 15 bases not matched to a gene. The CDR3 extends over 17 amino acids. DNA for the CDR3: TGTGCCAGCAGCCCGACTAGCGTCCCTCAAAACCGAGAGACCCAGTACTTC. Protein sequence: CASSPTSVPQNRETQYF.

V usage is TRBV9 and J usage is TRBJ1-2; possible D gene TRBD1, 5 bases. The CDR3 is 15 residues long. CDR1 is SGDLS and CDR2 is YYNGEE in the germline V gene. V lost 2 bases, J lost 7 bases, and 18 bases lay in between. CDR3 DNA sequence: TGTGCCAGCAGCGTTAGCCGGGACTCCTCAGGTGGCTACACCTTC. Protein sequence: CASSVSRDSSGGYTF.

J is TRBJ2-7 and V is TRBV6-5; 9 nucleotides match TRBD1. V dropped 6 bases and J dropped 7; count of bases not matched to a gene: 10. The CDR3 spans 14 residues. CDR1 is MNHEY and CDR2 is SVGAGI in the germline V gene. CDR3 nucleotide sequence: TGTGCCAGCAGGGACAGGGGAGGGGTAGCGGAGCAGTACTTC. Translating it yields CASRDRGGVAEQYF.

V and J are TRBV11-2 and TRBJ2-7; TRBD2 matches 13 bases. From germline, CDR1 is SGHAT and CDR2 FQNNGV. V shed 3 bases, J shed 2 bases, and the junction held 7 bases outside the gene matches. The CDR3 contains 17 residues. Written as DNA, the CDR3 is TGTGCCAGCAGCTTTGGGGGGACTAGCGGGACGCCCTACGAGCAGTACTTC. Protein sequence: CASSFGGTSGTPYEQYF.